Shown below are 31 T cell receptor beta chains from a single sample sequenced in a study of T cell repertoires in cytomegalovirus infection. What these receptors recognize is not known. One entry per CDR3 protein, called by TCRdb with MiXCR from the reads. The sample has 250,000 to 400,000 distinct CDR3 sequences; 20% to 30% are singletons. The sequencing used cultured PBMCs, collected from culture after CMV antigen stimulation. These receptors were taken from a human donor in good health (CMV status not recorded). Some clones in this sample may be carry-over from other donors' samples.

The chain combines TRBV19 with TRBJ1-2; the D is unclear. V lost 6 bases, J lost 4 bases, and 12 bases lay in between. This CDR3 contains 13 residues. CDR1 is LNHDA and CDR2 is SQIVND in the germline V gene (reference sequence). The CDR3 coding sequence is TGTGCCAGTAGGACGGACGCGGGCTATGGCTACACCTTC. It specifies CASRTDAGYGYTF.

This clonotype has at least ten counts. This sequence joins TRBV18 and TRBJ2-1; the D call may be TRBD1 or TRBD2 (6 bases each). The CDR3 contains 12 residues. Germline CDR1 is KGHSH and CDR2 is LQKENI. Trimming left V 4 bases short and J 6 bases short, with 7 bases between. The chain's CDR3 is CASSQGGNEQFF. The CDR3 DNA sequence: TGTGCCAGCTCACAGGGGGGCAATGAGCAGTTCTTC. Full variable domain (missing parts from reference TRBV18 and TRBJ2-1): NAGVMQNPRHLVRRRGQEARLRCSPMKGHSHVYWYRQLPEEGLKFMVYLQKENIIDESGMPKERFSAEFPKEGPSILRIQQVVRGDSAAYFCASSQGGNEQFFGPGTRLTVL.

The rearrangement uses TRBV11-2 and TRBJ2-5, with D possibly TRBD1 on 5 matching bases. Per the germline V gene, CDR1 is SGHAT and CDR2 is FQNNGV. There are 14 residues in the CDR3. V shed 1 base and J shed 5 bases, with 11 bases lying between them. The CDR3 region has the DNA TGTGCCAGCAGCTTAGTCTCCAGGGCGGAGACCCAGTACTTC. This encodes CASSLVSRAETQYF.

This clonotype was seen many times. The rearrangement uses TRBV11-3 and TRBJ1-2, with a weak D call TRBD1 (5 bases). CDR3 length: 12 residues. Trimming cost V 11 bases and J 7 bases, with 17 bases left between them. CDR1 is SGHNT, CDR2 YENEEA, per germline. The CDR3 DNA sequence: TGTGCCTTTGTCAGGGTTCAGGCTGGCTACACCTTC. Its translation is CAFVRVQAGYTF.

The DNA of the CDR3 is TGTGCCAGCAGCTTAGATAGCGGAGCCGGGGAGACCCAGTACTTC. As protein: CASSLDSGAGETQYF. The chain links TRBV11-2 to TRBJ2-5, with a possible D match to TRBD2 (6 bases). Trimming took 0 bases from V and 5 from J, leaving 13 bases between them. Germline CDR1 is SGHAT and CDR2 is FQNNGV. The CDR3 is made up of 15 amino acids. The full variable domain, its missing parts supplied by reference TRBV11-2 and TRBJ2-5, is EAGVAQSPRYKIIEKRQSVAFWCNPISGHATLYWYQQILGQGPKLLIQFQNNGVVDDSQLPKDRFSAERLKGVDSTLKIQPAKLEDSAVYLCASSLDSGAGETQYFGPGTRLLVL.

There are many counts of this clonotype. The chain has TRBV7-2 and TRBJ2-3, with 15 bases identical to TRBD2. CDR3 length: 17 amino acids. Trimming took 2 bases from V and 2 from J; bases not matched to a gene: 2. Germline CDR1 reads SGHTA; CDR2 reads FQGNSA. CDR3 DNA sequence: TGTGCCAGCAGCTTACGGACTAGCGGGAGGGCCACAGATACGCAGTATTTT. Translation gives CASSLRTSGRATDTQYF. Filled out from reference TRBV7-2 and TRBJ2-3, the complete variable domain reads GAGVSQSPSNKVTEKGKDVELRCDPISGHTALYWYRQSLGQGLEFLIYFQGNSAPDKSGLPSDRFSAERTGGSVSTLTIQRTQQEDSAVYLCASSLRTSGRATDTQYFGPGTRLTVL.

This rearrangement joins TRBV2 to TRBJ2-3; D is tentatively TRBD1 or TRBD2 (5 bases each). Trimming shortened V by 7 bases and J by 3 bases, and 14 bases separated the two germline ends. Germline V gene data show CDR1 as SNHLY and CDR2 as FYNNEI. This CDR3 contains 14 residues. Here the CDR3 reads CASTPERGTDTQYF. CDR3 DNA: TGTGCCAGCACCCCGGAGAGGGGAACAGATACGCAGTATTTT.

This clonotype was observed a few times. The V gene is TRBV7-9, the J gene TRBJ2-1; tentative D call: TRBD2 (5 bases). The CDR3 is 18 amino acids. Trimming cost V 6 bases and J 0 bases, with 21 bases left between them. Germline V CDR1 and CDR2: SEHNR, FQNEAQ (reference sequence). The CDR3 spells CASRAYNSGIGSYNEQFF. The CDR3 nucleotides are TGTGCCAGCAGGGCTTATAACAGCGGAATCGGCTCCTACAATGAGCAGTTCTTC.

This clonotype was seen just once. This chain connects TRBV6-1 to TRBJ1-5; D perhaps matches TRBD1 (5 bases). The V gene's germline CDR1 is MNHNS and CDR2 SASEGT. V shed 10 bases and J shed 1 base, with 8 bases lying between them. This CDR3 has 12 amino acids. The CDR3 sequence: CATRQSNQPQHF. CDR3 bases: TGTGCCACCAGACAGAGCAATCAGCCCCAGCATTTT.

This sequence joins TRBV6-2 or TRBV6-3 and TRBJ2-7, with D perhaps TRBD1 (5 bases). This CDR3 has 13 amino acids. Germline V CDR1 and CDR2: MNHEY, SVGEGT. Between the trimmed V and J ends, which lost 6 bases and 5 bases, there was a span of 14 bases. The CDR3 DNA is TGTGCCAGCAGAACCAGCAGGGCCAACGAGCAGTACTTC. It yields the protein CASRTSRANEQYF.

This chain connects TRBV28 to TRBJ1-1; 7 bases agree with TRBD1. V lost 7 bases and J lost 1; bases outside the gene matches: 6. CDR3 length equals 14 residues. Germline lookup yields CDR1 MDHEN and CDR2 SYDVKM. The CDR3 loop reads CASIETGRNTEAFF. In nucleotides, the CDR3 is TGTGCCAGCATCGAGACAGGGAGGAACACTGAAGCTTTCTTT.

This chain links TRBV6-6 with TRBJ2-5; D gene ambiguous. Germline V lookup: CDR1 MNHNY, CDR2 SVGAGI (reference sequence). V lost 0 bases and J lost 7, with 12 bases in between. The CDR3 is made up of 14 amino acids. The CDR3 region is CASSYSSPRGTQYF. CDR3 coding DNA: TGTGCCAGCAGTTACTCTTCCCCAAGAGGGACCCAGTACTTC.

The chain is built from TRBV12-3 or TRBV12-4 and TRBJ2-5, with 12 bases aligning to TRBD2. The CDR3 is made up of 15 amino acids. Trimming removed 4 bases from V and 7 bases from J; junction bases left unmatched: 7. The CDR3 loop is CASSSLTSGSGTQYF. CDR3 coding DNA: TGTGCCAGCAGTTCTCTGACTAGCGGGAGTGGGACCCAGTACTTC.

This clonotype was counted only a few times. The rearrangement joins TRBV4-1 to TRBJ1-2, with a possible D match to TRBD1 (5 bases). From germline, CDR1 is MGHRA and CDR2 YSYEKL. V lost 1 base to trimming and J lost 5 bases, with 14 bases between them. This CDR3 has 15 residues. The CDR3 region has the DNA TGCGCCAGCAGCCAAGGTCCAGGGAGAGGGTATGGCTACACCTTC. The encoded protein is CASSQGPGRGYGYTF.

This clonotype was recorded many times. V is TRBV7-8 and J is TRBJ1-2; D is perhaps TRBD1 (5 bases). This CDR3 contains 16 residues. V was clipped by 4 bases and J by 0 bases, with 15 bases between them. From germline, CDR1 is SGHVS and CDR2 FQNEAQ. The CDR3 DNA reads TGTGCCAGCAGCTCCCTTGGGACGGACACTAACTATGGCTACACCTTC. As protein: CASSSLGTDTNYGYTF.

There are a few counts of this clonotype. This chain uses TRBV6-2 or TRBV6-3 with TRBJ1-1, with D perhaps matching TRBD1 (6 bases). The CDR3 has 16 amino acids. The germline V gene encodes CDR1 MNHEY and CDR2 SVGEGT. Trimming pared 0 bases from V and 5 bases from J, leaving 16 bases between. This CDR3 reads CASSYSSLTGRTEAFF. CDR3 coding DNA: TGTGCCAGCAGTTACTCTTCCTTAACAGGGCGAACTGAAGCTTTCTTT.

The V and J genes are TRBV6-6 and TRBJ1-1, with 9 bases lining up with TRBD1. The junction had 3 bases not matched to a gene; V was cut back by 6 bases and J by 4 bases. Germline loops: CDR1 MNHNY, CDR2 SVGAGI (reference sequence). The length of the CDR3 is 13 residues. The CDR3 coding sequence is TGTGCCAGCAGAGACAGGGGGGCCACTGAAGCTTTCTTT. It specifies CASRDRGATEAFF.

This clonotype was recorded a few times. The gene calls are TRBV11-2 and TRBJ2-1; D possibly corresponds to TRBD2 (6 bases). This CDR3 comprises 15 residues. CDR1 is SGHAT, CDR2 FQNNGV, per germline. The V end lost 1 base, the J end lost 8 bases, and 15 bases lay between the germline ends. The CDR3 region is CASSLGGRTGDEQFF. CDR3 coding DNA: TGTGCCAGCAGCTTAGGGGGGAGGACCGGGGATGAGCAGTTCTTC.

This clonotype showed up just a few times. The chain is built from TRBV10-3 and TRBJ1-1; the match to TRBD1 covers 7 bases. Germline lookup yields CDR1 ENHRY and CDR2 SYGVKD. J lost 7 bases, V lost 8 bases, and 10 bases had no gene match. This CDR3 comprises 13 residues. The CDR3 nucleotides read TGTGCCATCTCGCTGGACAGGAACGTTGAAGCTTTCTTT. It encodes CAISLDRNVEAFF.

This clonotype was seen more than once but under ten times. V usage is TRBV4-1 and J usage is TRBJ2-3; no definite D call. V was shortened by 0 bases and J by 8 bases, with 6 bases between the two germline ends. This CDR3 contains 12 residues. CDR1 and CDR2 (germline): MGHRA, YSYEKL. This chain's CDR3 is CASSQDGVTQYF. The CDR3 coding sequence is TGCGCCAGCAGCCAAGATGGTGTTACGCAGTATTTT.

In its sample, this clonotype was seen many times. The genes are TRBV7-2 and TRBJ2-1; D might be TRBD1 (5 bases). The germline V gene encodes CDR1 SGHTA and CDR2 FQGNSA. This CDR3 is built from 15 residues. Trimming cost V 5 bases and J 4 bases, with 15 bases left between them. The CDR3 reads CASSIDTGAYNEQFF. The CDR3, as DNA: TGTGCCAGCAGCATTGACACAGGTGCTTACAATGAGCAGTTCTTC.

The rearrangement links TRBV5-1 to TRBJ1-4; tentative D call: TRBD1 (5 bases). Trimming pared 2 bases from V and 7 bases from J, leaving 18 bases between. The CDR3 has 16 residues. The germline gives CDR1 SGHRS, CDR2 YFSETQ. In DNA, the CDR3 is TGCGCCAGCAGCTTCCGGACTCAGGGATCTGGTGAAAAACTGTTTTTT. Its protein product is CASSFRTQGSGEKLFF.

This chain connects TRBV7-9 to TRBJ2-7, with D unclear. Trimming cost V 4 bases and J 2 bases, with 6 bases left between them. CDR3 length: 12 amino acids. Germline CDR1 SEHNR, CDR2 FQNEAQ (reference sequence). CDR3 amino acids: CASSSGTYEQYV. The CDR3 coding sequence is TGTGCCAGCAGCTCTGGGACCTACGAGCAGTACGTC.

This clonotype was seen repeatedly, ten times or more. The rearrangement joins TRBV7-2 to TRBJ2-4; 15 bases fit TRBD2. The trim removed 5 bases at V and 5 bases at J, leaving 10 bases unmatched. This CDR3 is built from 18 residues. The germline CDR1 and CDR2 sequences are SGHTA and FQGNSA. The CDR3 DNA reads as TGTGCCAGCAGCGAGGGGACTAGCGGGAGGCCTTGGGAAAACATTCAGTACTTC. It yields the protein CASSEGTSGRPWENIQYF.

This clonotype was picked up many times. The rearrangement joins TRBV7-8 to TRBJ1-5; D ambiguous. This CDR3 spans 15 amino acids. V was pared by 2 bases and J by 5 bases, with 13 bases between. Germline lookup yields CDR1 SGHVS and CDR2 FQNEAQ. The CDR3 sequence is CASSLIDGEYQPQHF. The CDR3 coding sequence is TGTGCCAGCAGCTTAATAGACGGGGAATATCAGCCCCAGCATTTT. The variable domain in full, completed from reference TRBV7-8 and TRBJ1-5, reads GAGVSQSPRYKVAKRGQDVALRCDPISGHVSLFWYQQALGQGPEFLTYFQNEAQLDKSGLPSDRFFAERPEGSVSTLKIQRTQQEDSAVYLCASSLIDGEYQPQHFGDGTRLSIL.

Only a few counts were recorded for this clonotype. This sequence joins TRBV7-2 and TRBJ2-3; unclear D gene. The CDR3 has 12 residues. Germline-derived CDR1 and CDR2 are SGHTA and FQGNSA. Trimming took 1 base from V and 11 from J, leaving 10 bases between them. CDR3 coding DNA: TGTGCCAGCAGCTTAGAAGTGGGTGGGCAGTATTTT. Its translation: CASSLEVGGQYF.

This clonotype was picked up many times. The rearrangement links TRBV24-1 to TRBJ1-6; D gene unclear. The V gene's germline CDR1 is KGHDR and CDR2 SFDVKD. There are 19 residues in the CDR3. V was pared by 0 bases and J by 8 bases, with 22 bases between. The chain's CDR3 is CATSDLLQDGLKGDSPLHF. The CDR3, as DNA: TGTGCCACCAGTGATTTGCTTCAAGATGGGTTAAAGGGTGATTCACCCCTCCACTTT.

The chain employs TRBV7-3 and TRBJ1-5; D is possibly TRBD1 (5 bases). Germline CDR1 is SGHTA and CDR2 is FQGTGA. Trimming took 4 bases from V and 1 from J, leaving 11 bases between them. This CDR3 comprises 15 residues. The CDR3 sequence: CASSSGLRSNQPQHF. CDR3 nucleotide sequence: TGTGCCAGCAGCTCGGGACTAAGGAGCAATCAGCCCCAGCATTTT.

The V gene is TRBV19, the J gene TRBJ2-1, with 13 bases fitting TRBD2. The length of the CDR3 is 14 residues. Germline V CDR1 and CDR2: LNHDA, SQIVND (reference sequence). Trimming removed 8 bases from V and 9 bases from J; junction bases left unmatched: 7. The CDR3 DNA reads TGTGCCAGTTACCGGACTAGCGGGAGCCCTGAGCAGTTCTTC. This sequence encodes CASYRTSGSPEQFF. Full variable domain (rest looked up from reference TRBV19 and TRBJ2-1): DGGITQSPKYLFRKEGQNVTLSCEQNLNHDAMYWYRQDPGQGLRLIYYSQIVNDFQKGDIAEGYSVSREKKESFPLTVTSAQKNPTAFYLCASYRTSGSPEQFFGPGTRLTVL.

This clonotype was picked up many times. The chain joins TRBV6-1 to TRBJ1-5; 7 nucleotides agree with TRBD1. The ends lost 6 bases at V and 0 bases at J; junction bases unmatched: 8. The CDR3 contains 16 residues. Germline V gene sequence: CDR1 MNHNS, CDR2 SASEGT. CDR3 DNA sequence: TGTGCCAGCAGAGCCCTACAGGGGTATAGCAATCAGCCCCAGCATTTT. Residues: CASRALQGYSNQPQHF.

This clonotype was detected a few times. This sequence joins TRBV7-9 and TRBJ2-7; TRBD2 matches 10 bases. The ends lost 1 base at V and 4 bases at J; junction bases unmatched: 7. The CDR3 has 16 amino acids. CDR1 is SEHNR and CDR2 is FQNEAQ in the germline V gene (reference sequence). The CDR3 sequence is CASSLGTSGPGYEQYF. The CDR3 region has the DNA TGTGCCAGCAGCTTAGGGACTAGCGGACCGGGGTACGAGCAGTACTTC.